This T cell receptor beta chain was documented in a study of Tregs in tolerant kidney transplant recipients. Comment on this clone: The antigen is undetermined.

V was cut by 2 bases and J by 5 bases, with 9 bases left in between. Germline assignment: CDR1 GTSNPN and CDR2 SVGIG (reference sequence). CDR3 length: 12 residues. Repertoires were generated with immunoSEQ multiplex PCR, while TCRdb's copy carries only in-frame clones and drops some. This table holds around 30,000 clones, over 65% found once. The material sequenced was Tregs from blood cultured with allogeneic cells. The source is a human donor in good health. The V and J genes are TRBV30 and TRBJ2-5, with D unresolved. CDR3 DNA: TGTGCCTGGAGTAACTCAGAGGAGACCCAGTACTTC. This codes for CAWSNSEETQYF.